Listed below are T cell receptor beta chains from one sample, sequenced in a study of T cells in localized non-small cell lung cancer. Libraries were prepared by immunoSEQ multiplex PCR; TCRdb keeps only in-frame clonotypes and omits some of them. The sample records tens of thousands of clones, 85% to 90% being singletons. Source: peripheral blood, taken before any cancer treatment. The receptors derive from a male donor older than 55 with stage III lung adenocarcinoma. CDR3s include the opening cysteine and the closing phenylalanine or tryptophan. The D gene is left open where the match is weak. Clone size appears in some rows only: once, few, many, or a class for an expanded clone.

>TRBJ1-1|.|.|TRBV7-9
TGTGCCAGCAGCTTAGTACCGAACACTGAAGCTTTCTTT
CASSLVPNTEAFF
>TRBJ2-7|.|.|TRBV21-1
TGTGCCAGCGGTCGATTGGGCCCTCTACACTACGAGCAGTACTTC
CASGRLGPLHYEQYF
>TRBJ2-3|.|.|TRBV7-9
TGTGCCAGCAGCTTAGCGCTTACCGTCAATGATACGCAGTATTTT
CASSLALTVNDTQYF
>TRBJ2-7|once|.|TRBV18
TGTGCCAGCTCACCAGGACAGTCGGGGTACGAGCAGTACTTC
CASSPGQSGYEQYF
>TRBJ1-2|.|.|TRBV11-2
TGTGCCAGCAGCTTAGAGCGTCAGCTCTATGGCTACACCTTC
CASSLERQLYGYTF
>TRBJ2-7|.|.|TRBV7-9
TGTGCCAGCAGCTTAGACAGGAGCGAGCAGTACTTC
CASSLDRSEQYF
>TRBJ2-7|.|.|TRBV4-1
TGCGCCAGCAGCCAAGACCTGGGGCCGAGAGTCGCCTACGAGCAGTACTTC
CASSQDLGPRVAYEQYF
>TRBJ1-1|.|TRBD1|TRBV14
TGTGCCAGCAGCCCTCACTACAGGGGCACTGAAGCTTTCTTT
CASSPHYRGTEAFF
>TRBJ1-1|.|TRBD1|TRBV19
TGTGCCAGTAGTTCCCCTCCGGGACAGGGATCGTATACTGAAGCTTTCTTT
CASSSPPGQGSYTEAFF
>TRBJ1-1|.|.|TRBV11-2
TGTGCCAGCAGCTTAGGGCAGAACACTGAAGCTTTCTTT
CASSLGQNTEAFF
>TRBJ1-2|.|.|TRBV6-4
TGTGCCAGCAGGATACGGGACACGGCTAACTATGGCTACACCTTC
CASRIRDTANYGYTF
>TRBJ2-5|.|.|TRBV28
TGTGCCAGCAGATTGGACCCGACGGGGACCCAGTACTTC
CASRLDPTGTQYF
>TRBJ2-5|.|.|TRBV20-1
TGCAGTGCTAGATCGGAGACCCAGTACTTC
CSARSETQYF
>TRBJ1-6|few|.|TRBV10-3
TGTGCCATCAGCAGGACACGAGAAGTTAATTCACCCCTCCACTTT
CAISRTREVNSPLHF
>TRBJ1-3|once|.|TRBV7-9
TGTGCCAGCAGCTTAAGGGGACGGACCTCTGGAAACACCATATATTTT
CASSLRGRTSGNTIYF
>TRBJ1-2|once|TRBD1|TRBV30
TGTGCCTGGAAGGGACAGGGTGGCTATGGCTACACCTTC
CAWKGQGGYGYTF
>TRBJ2-1|.|.|TRBV11-2
TGTGCCAGCAGCTCAAGCCGGCGTGTGAGCTCCTACACTGAGCAGTTCTTC
CASSSSRRVSSYTEQFF
>TRBJ2-6|.|.|TRBV7-9
TGTGCCAGCAGCTTAAGCAGGACCTCTGGGGCCAACGTCCTGACTTTC
CASSLSRTSGANVLTF
>TRBJ2-2|.|TRBD2|TRBV6-1
TGTGCCAGCAGTGGACGCGGGAGGGGTACCGGGGAGCTGTTTTTT
CASSGRGRGTGELFF
>TRBJ1-2|.|TRBD1|TRBV6-1
TGTGCCAGCAGTGTCACAGGGGGCAACGGCTATGGCTACACCTTC
CASSVTGGNGYGYTF
>TRBJ1-1|.|TRBD1|TRBV11-1
TGTGCCAGCAGCACCCGGACAGGGGGAGTGGGAACTGAAGCTTTCTTT
CASSTRTGGVGTEAFF
>TRBJ2-3|.|.|TRBV11-3
TGTGCCAGCAGCCATAGGGGTACAGATACGCAGTATTTT
CASSHRGTDTQYF
>TRBJ2-5|.|.|TRBV7-3
TGTGCCAGCAGCATGGACAGTACGCGAGAGACCCAGTACTTC
CASSMDSTRETQYF
>TRBJ1-5|.|TRBD1|TRBV5-1
TGCGCCAGCAGCTCAGAACAGGGGGAGGCCCAGCATTTT
CASSSEQGEAQHF
>TRBJ2-7|.|.|TRBV5-8
TGTGCCAGCAGCTTGGCGCTAGCCTACGAGCAGTACTTC
CASSLALAYEQYF
>TRBJ1-3|.|.|TRBV7-2
TGTGCCAGCAGCCTCTACAGGACCTCTGGAAACACCATATATTTT
CASSLYRTSGNTIYF
>TRBJ1-1|few|.|TRBV5-1
TGCGCCAGCAGCTTGCAGAGACAGAACACTGAAGCTTTCTTT
CASSLQRQNTEAFF
>TRBJ2-1|.|.|TRBV7-9
TGTGCCAGCAGCTTAGGGCGGGACTACAATGAGCAGTTCTTC
CASSLGRDYNEQFF
>TRBJ2-7|.|TRBD2|TRBV7-2
TGTGCCAGCAGCTTCGCTGGACTAGCGGCATACGAGCAGTACTTC
CASSFAGLAAYEQYF